The entry below describes one T cell receptor beta chain. Its antigen is currently unknown. The sample is drawn from a study of blood T cells in healthy people across ages. Findings of the study overall: For the donors, CMV status was unknown and possibly confounded expanded clonotype changes.

Sample-barcoded 5' priming and a J-beta primer mix drove a second PCR of roughly 7 to 11 cycles. TCRdb independently ran MiXCR on the 5' RACE reads; one entry per CDR3 protein. The sample shows more than 650,000 distinct CDR3 sequences, about 53% of them seen only once. Losses at the gene ends were 6 bases for V and 5 bases for J; bases not matched to a gene: 8. From germline, CDR1 is MNHEY and CDR2 SVGEGT. This CDR3 spans 15 amino acids. This clonotype originated in a man older than 75 in good health. Sequences were obtained from blood. The chain carries TRBV6-2 or TRBV6-3 and TRBJ2-1, with TRBD2 identical over 9 bases. The CDR3 DNA sequence: TGTGCCAGCAGCTCTAGCGGGGTACCCCACAATGAGCAGTTCTTC. It specifies CASSSSGVPHNEQFF.